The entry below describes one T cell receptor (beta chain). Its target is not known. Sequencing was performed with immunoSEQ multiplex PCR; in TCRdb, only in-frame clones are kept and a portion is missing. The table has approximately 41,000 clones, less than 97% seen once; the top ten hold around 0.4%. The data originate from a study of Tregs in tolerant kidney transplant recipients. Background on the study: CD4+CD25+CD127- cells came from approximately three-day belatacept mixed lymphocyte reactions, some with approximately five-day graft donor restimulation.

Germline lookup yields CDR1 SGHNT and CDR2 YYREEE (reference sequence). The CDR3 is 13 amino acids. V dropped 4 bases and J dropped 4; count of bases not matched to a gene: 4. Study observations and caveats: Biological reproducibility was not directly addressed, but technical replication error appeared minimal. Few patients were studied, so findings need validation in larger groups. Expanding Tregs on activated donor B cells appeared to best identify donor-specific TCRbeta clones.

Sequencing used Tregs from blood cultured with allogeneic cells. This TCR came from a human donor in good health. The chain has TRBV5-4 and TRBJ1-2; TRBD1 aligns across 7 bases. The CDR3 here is CASSLGQFYGYTF. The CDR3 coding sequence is TGTGCCAGCAGCCTGGGACAGTTCTATGGCTACACCTTC. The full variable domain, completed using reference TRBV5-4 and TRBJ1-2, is ETGVTQSPTHLIKTRGQQVTLRCSSQSGHNTVSWYQQALGQGPQFIFQYYREEENGRGNFPPRFSGLQFPNYSSELNVNALELDDSALYLCASSLGQFYGYTFGSGTRLTVV.